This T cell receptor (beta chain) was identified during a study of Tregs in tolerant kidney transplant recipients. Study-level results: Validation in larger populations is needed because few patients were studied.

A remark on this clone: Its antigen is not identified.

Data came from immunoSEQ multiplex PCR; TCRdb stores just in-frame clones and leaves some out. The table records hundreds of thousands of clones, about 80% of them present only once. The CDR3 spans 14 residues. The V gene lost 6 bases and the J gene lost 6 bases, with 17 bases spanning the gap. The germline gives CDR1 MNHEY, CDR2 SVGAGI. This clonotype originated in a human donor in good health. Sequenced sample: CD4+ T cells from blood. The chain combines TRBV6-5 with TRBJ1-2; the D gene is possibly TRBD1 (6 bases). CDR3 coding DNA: TGTGCCAGCAGCCCAGCACAGGGAGGGCATGGCTACACCTTC. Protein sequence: CASSPAQGGHGYTF.